The present TCR beta chain was sequenced within a study of cytomegalovirus exposure and HLA in healthy donors. General observations from the study: As a later analysis revealed, the rate of TCR association differed by HLA locus, with DRB1 most and HLA-C fewest. In a later analysis, common viral pathogens appeared linked to several of the most significant clusters.

Comments on this clone: Its antigen is as yet unknown.

The PCR had 60 Vbeta and 13 Jbeta primers. The data were produced by immunoSEQ multiplex PCR, yet TCRdb's version contains in-frame clones alone and is incomplete. The sample data list about 77,000 clones. Germline assignment: CDR1 SGHDT and CDR2 YYEEEE. The CDR3 loop spans 15 amino acids. With 4 bases clipped from V and 1 base from J, the junction kept 7 bases outside the gene matches. The chain has TRBV5-6 and TRBJ1-1, with TRBD1 matching 7 bases. Sequenced input: PBMCs. This receptor was identified in a man aged 50-60 years in good health and CMV-seropositive. CDR3 residues: CASSPLTGKNTEAFF. The CDR3 DNA follows: TGTGCCAGCAGCCCGCTGACAGGGAAGAACACTGAAGCTTTCTTT.